This TCR beta chain was captured by sequencing in a study of blood T cell repertoires in COVID-19. On the study more broadly: COVID-19 samples, acute and convalescent, were from the United States, Italy and Spain. T cells, B-cell-depleted T cells, or PBMCs supplied cDNA or gDNA.

Original processing notes: Amplification from reference gene primers served as the basis for estimated nucleated cell counts. Generated by immunoSEQ multiplex PCR, the TCRdb table keeps only in-frame clones and is missing some. V and J calls and clone size follow that table, whereas D and trimming were derived from the DNA. The table includes about 150,000 clones, roughly 83% detected once. This clone was picked up one time. A case of COVID-19 had been met by exposed participants within 2 weeks before study entry. CDR3 length: 14 amino acids. Trimming cost V 6 bases and J 4 bases, with 13 bases left between them. Germline V gene data show CDR1 as LNHDA and CDR2 as SQIVND (reference sequence).

The rearrangement links TRBV19 to TRBJ1-5; TRBD1 is a possible D gene (5 bases). The origin of this receptor is an older man who had been exposed to COVID-19. Sequenced material: PBMCs or T cells enriched from blood (not recorded which). This CDR3 is CASRTTDNNQPQHF. As DNA, the CDR3 is TGTGCCAGTAGGACGACAGACAATAATCAGCCCCAGCATTTT.